A selection of T cell receptor beta chains follows, all from one sample in a study of cytomegalovirus exposure and HLA in healthy donors. Repertoires were generated with immunoSEQ multiplex PCR, while TCRdb's copy carries only in-frame clones and drops some. The sample yields approximately 120,000 clones, about four fifths seen once. Material: PBMCs. These receptors were taken from a man between 40 and 49 years old in good health and CMV-seronegative. Both conserved end residues are part of each CDR3. A D gene is named only where the DNA matches it firmly. Clone size is stated in some rows and not others, as once, few, many or a class when expanded.

length	V	D	size	J	DNA	CDR3
13	TRBV9	-	-	TRBJ2-1	TGTGCCAGCAGCGTAGGAGGGATCAGCGAGCAGTTCTTC	CASSVGGISEQFF
16	TRBV5-4	-	-	TRBJ2-3	TGTGCCAGCAGCTCCGACAGGGAGGCGCGCACAGATACGCAGTATTTT	CASSSDREARTDTQYF
16	TRBV2	TRBD2	-	TRBJ2-2	TGTGCCAGCAGTGAAGCTAGCGGGGGACCCACCGGGGAGCTGTTTTTT	CASSEASGGPTGELFF
15	TRBV4-1	TRBD2	-	TRBJ2-1	TGCGCCAGCAGCCAAGGGGGACTACTATACAATGAGCAGTTCTTC	CASSQGGLLYNEQFF
12	TRBV30	-	-	TRBJ1-2	TGTGCCTCCCCCCAGGGAAAATATGGCTACACCTTC	CASPQGKYGYTF
14	TRBV7-8	-	-	TRBJ2-1	TGTGCCAGCAGCTTCACTAGCCCTGCTCAGGAGCAGTTCTTC	CASSFTSPAQEQFF
17	TRBV7-2	TRBD2	-	TRBJ2-3	TGTGCCAGCAGCTTAAGGGCTGGGACTAGCTATTCAGATACGCAGTATTTT	CASSLRAGTSYSDTQYF
16	TRBV5-4	TRBD2	-	TRBJ2-4	TGTGCCAGCAGCCGGGGGGGGGAGTCAGCCAAAAACATTCAGTACTTC	CASSRGGESAKNIQYF
15	TRBV2	TRBD1	-	TRBJ2-2	TGTGCCAGCAGCGCCGACAGGGGACCTACCGGGGAGCTGTTTTTT	CASSADRGPTGELFF
16	TRBV7-9	TRBD1	-	TRBJ2-7	TGTGCCAGCAGCTTTTCTACGGGACAGGATTCCTACGAGCAGTACTTC	CASSFSTGQDSYEQYF
14	TRBV13	TRBD1	-	TRBJ1-1	TGTGCCAGCAGCTTACACGACAGGGGCACTGAAGCTTTCTTT	CASSLHDRGTEAFF
13	TRBV7-3	-	-	TRBJ1-6	TGTGCCAGCAGCTTAATGCGGGATTCACCCCTCCACTTT	CASSLMRDSPLHF
16	TRBV13	TRBD2	-	TRBJ2-2	TGTGCCAGCAGCTTAAGACTAGCGGCGAACACCGGGGAGCTGTTTTTT	CASSLRLAANTGELFF
14	TRBV14	-	-	TRBJ2-7	TGTGCCAGCAGCCAAGAGACAGGCTCCTACGAGCAGTACTTC	CASSQETGSYEQYF
13	TRBV10-3	-	few	TRBJ2-1	TGTGCCATCAGAACAGTGAAATACAATGAGCAGTTCTTC	CAIRTVKYNEQFF
18	TRBV7-6	TRBD2	few	TRBJ2-2	TGTGCCAGCAGGGCGGGACTAGCGGGGGGAAAGAACACCGGGGAGCTGTTTTTT	CASRAGLAGGKNTGELFF
14	TRBV27	-	-	TRBJ2-7	TGTGCCAGCAGTTATTACAGGGCGGGCCACGAGCAGTACTTC	CASSYYRAGHEQYF
14	TRBV6-6	-	-	TRBJ2-1	TGTGCCAGCAGTTCGGCGCAGGAAGATGACGAGCAGTTCTTC	CASSSAQEDDEQFF
15	TRBV28	-	few	TRBJ1-6	TGTGCCAGCAGTCTACAGGGCCAGTATAATTCACCCCTCCACTTT	CASSLQGQYNSPLHF
13	TRBV5-4	-	-	TRBJ1-2	TGTGCCAGCAGCCGACCAGGGATTGGGGGCTACACCTTC	CASSRPGIGGYTF
14	TRBV7-9	-	-	TRBJ1-3	TGTGCCAGCAGCTTATCAGGGGACGGAAACACCATATATTTT	CASSLSGDGNTIYF
15	TRBV15	TRBD1	-	TRBJ1-4	TGTGCCACCAGCGGGACAGGGACTACTAATGAAAAACTGTTTTTT	CATSGTGTTNEKLFF
12	TRBV5-1	TRBD1	-	TRBJ2-4	TGCGCCAGCAGCTCTGACAGGGACGGTCAGTACTTC	CASSSDRDGQYF
15	TRBV4-2	TRBD1	-	TRBJ1-1	TGTGCCAGCAGCCAAGGAGCGACAGGGGACACTGAAGCTTTCTTT	CASSQGATGDTEAFF
18	TRBV11-2	-	-	TRBJ1-1	TGTGCCAGCAGCCCCCGGCAGGGGTCTTTATTGAGGAACACTGAAGCTTTCTTT	CASSPRQGSLLRNTEAFF
15	TRBV25-1	-	-	TRBJ1-2	TGTGCCAGCAGTGGTCGGGGTTGGACTAACTATGGCTACACCTTC	CASSGRGWTNYGYTF
20	TRBV5-5	TRBD2	-	TRBJ2-7	TGTGCCAGCAGCTCCCTGGGTTGGTTAGCGGGGGGACTAATCTCCTACGAGCAGTACTTC	CASSSLGWLAGGLISYEQYF
15	TRBV7-6	-	-	TRBJ2-7	TGTGCCAGCAGCTTAGCTGGCGGGCCCACCTACGAGCAGTACTTC	CASSLAGGPTYEQYF
17	TRBV7-6	TRBD1	-	TRBJ1-5	TGTGCTAGCAGCCGGGACAGGGGAATCTATAGCAATCAGCCCCAGCATTTT	CASSRDRGIYSNQPQHF
13	TRBV28	-	-	TRBJ2-7	TGTGCCAGCAGATCCCCCCGACAGTACGAGCAGTACTTC	CASRSPRQYEQYF
14	TRBV7-6	TRBD1	few	TRBJ1-1	TGTGCCAGCAGGAGGACAGGGGGCGTCTCTGAAGCTTTCTTT	CASRRTGGVSEAFF
16	TRBV27	TRBD1	once	TRBJ2-7	TGTGCCAGCAGTACCTCAGTGGCAGGGGGCTTTAGCGAGCAGTACTTC	CASSTSVAGGFSEQYF
16	TRBV6-6	-	-	TRBJ2-5	TGTGCCAGCAGGCCCCAGTGGGGAGGGGGGCGGGAGACCCAGTACTTC	CASRPQWGGGRETQYF
16	TRBV2	TRBD1	once	TRBJ2-7	TGTGCCAGCAGTGAAGTTTCGGGACAGGGTTCTTACGAGCAGTACTTC	CASSEVSGQGSYEQYF
15	TRBV14	-	-	TRBJ2-7	TGTGCCAGCAGCCAAGATCACAGAGTCGCCTACGAGCAGTACTTC	CASSQDHRVAYEQYF
14	TRBV7-2	-	-	TRBJ2-3	TGTGCCAGCAGCTTGGACAAAAGCACAGATACGCAGTATTTT	CASSLDKSTDTQYF
16	TRBV7-8	-	few	TRBJ1-4	TGTGCCAGCAGCTTAGGATCCCCAGGGACTAATGAAAAACTGTTTTTT	CASSLGSPGTNEKLFF
15	TRBV7-5	-	-	TRBJ1-5	TGTGCCAGAAGCCCTCCAGGGGCAGGCAATCAGCCCCAGCATTTT	CARSPPGAGNQPQHF
12	TRBV7-2	TRBD1	-	TRBJ1-2	TGTGCCAGCAGGCCAAGACAGGGTGGCTACACCTTC	CASRPRQGGYTF
14	TRBV14	-	-	TRBJ1-1	TGTGCCAGCAGCCAATGGGGCGCCGAACGTGAAGCTTTCTTT	CASSQWGAEREAFF
14	TRBV6-5	-	few	TRBJ2-7	TGTGCCAGCAGCCCCGGGACAAGCTCCTACGAGCAGTACTTC	CASSPGTSSYEQYF
15	TRBV2	TRBD1	-	TRBJ2-5	TGTGCCAGCAACCAAGATGGGACAGACGGAGAGACCCAGTACTTC	CASNQDGTDGETQYF
15	TRBV28	-	-	TRBJ1-3	TGTGCCAGCAGTCCCTACAGGTTCTCTGGAAACACCATATATTTT	CASSPYRFSGNTIYF
18	TRBV27	TRBD2	-	TRBJ2-6	TGTGCCAGCAGTTTGGGTGTGCGGGGGATCTCTGGGGCCAACGTCCTGACTTTC	CASSLGVRGISGANVLTF
15	TRBV5-5	TRBD1	-	TRBJ1-2	TGTGCCAGCAGCTTAGACAGGGGATTCGGCTATGGCTACACCTTC	CASSLDRGFGYGYTF
14	TRBV7-2	TRBD1	-	TRBJ1-4	TGTGCCAGCAGCCCGGGACAGGGGAGTGAAAAACTGTTTTTT	CASSPGQGSEKLFF
17	TRBV6-1	TRBD1	-	TRBJ2-4	TGTGCCAGCAGTGATCACCGACAGGGGCTAGCCAAAAACATTCAGTACTTC	CASSDHRQGLAKNIQYF
16	TRBV7-3	-	-	TRBJ2-5	TGTGCCAGCAGCCCAAGGTCGGGGAACGGACGGGAGACCCAGTACTTC	CASSPRSGNGRETQYF
14	TRBV29-1	-	few	TRBJ2-3	TGCAGCGTACGAGCTAGACCGAGCACAGATACGCAGTATTTT	CSVRARPSTDTQYF
15	TRBV28	-	-	TRBJ1-1	TGTGCCAGCAGTTTCTATTCCCCAGGGCACACTGAAGCTTTCTTT	CASSFYSPGHTEAFF
13	TRBV6-6	TRBD2	-	TRBJ2-1	TGTGCCAGCAGGCCCGACGGGGGGGGTGAGCAGTTCTTC	CASRPDGGGEQFF
15	TRBV7-8	TRBD2	-	TRBJ2-3	TGTGCCAGCAAGTTTGCGGGGGACGTGACAGATACGCAGTATTTT	CASKFAGDVTDTQYF
11	TRBV29-1	TRBD1	few	TRBJ2-7	TGCAGCATCTCGACAGGGGTCGAGCAGTACTTC	CSISTGVEQYF
15	TRBV7-2	-	-	TRBJ1-5	TGTGCCAGCAGCTTAGGCAGGGAGGGCAATCAGCCCCAGCATTTT	CASSLGREGNQPQHF
14	TRBV11-2	-	once	TRBJ2-1	TGTGCCAGCAGCTTCCAGACACCTTCACGGGAGCAGTTCTTC	CASSFQTPSREQFF
14	TRBV2	TRBD1	-	TRBJ1-1	TGTGCCAGCAGGATACAGGGGGCTGACACTGAAGCTTTCTTT	CASRIQGADTEAFF
15	TRBV6-5	-	-	TRBJ1-2	TGTGCCAGCAGCCAAAAACCCCCTGGTCGAGGAGGCTACACCTTC	CASSQKPPGRGGYTF
14	TRBV5-6	TRBD1	-	TRBJ2-7	TGTGCCAGCAGCTTCCAGACAGGGTTCTTCGAGCAGTACTTC	CASSFQTGFFEQYF
16	TRBV28	TRBD1	-	TRBJ2-7	TGTGCCAGCAGTCTAATTGCCCCGGGACAGATCTACGAGCAGTACTTC	CASSLIAPGQIYEQYF
18	TRBV5-6	TRBD2	-	TRBJ2-7	TGTGCCAGCAGCTCGACTAGCGGGGGAGCCTACCTCTCCTACGAGCAGTACTTC	CASSSTSGGAYLSYEQYF